What follows are 29 T cell receptor beta chains derived from one specimen sequenced in a study of beta chain features in type 1 diabetes. Every bit of the isolated RNA underwent reverse transcription, so sequencing read expressed TCRB transcripts. Some clones are missing from TCRdb's copy, which holds only in-frame ones; the method was immunoSEQ multiplex PCR. The table shows fewer than 650,000 clones, with less than 20% occurring only once. The sequenced sample consisted of naive CD4+ T cells from blood. These receptor sequences come from a man younger than 35 in good health.

This clone was detected only a few times. The V and J genes are TRBV19 and TRBJ2-5; D call uncertain. Germline CDR1 is LNHDA and CDR2 is SQIVND (reference sequence). This CDR3 is 16 amino acids long. V was shortened by 3 bases and J by 4 bases, with 18 bases between the two germline ends. CDR3 DNA: TGTGCCAGTAGTATGGCCCAATCAGTGCGGCGAGAGACCCAGTACTTC. Residues: CASSMAQSVRRETQYF.

CDR3 region: CATNGGSDTQYF. The CDR3 nucleotides read TGCGCCACCAACGGTGGGTCAGATACGCAGTATTTT. The J gene is TRBJ2-3, the V gene TRBV5-1; D remains unclear. Per germline, CDR1 SGHRS and CDR2 YFSETQ. Trimming shortened V by 9 bases and J by 4 bases, and 12 bases separated the two germline ends. The CDR3 has 12 amino acids.

This clone was picked up a small number of times. The V call is TRBV2, the J call TRBJ2-7, with a weak D call TRBD2 (5 bases). Germline V gives CDR1 SNHLY, CDR2 FYNNEI. V was pared by 2 bases and J by 3 bases, with 11 bases between. The CDR3 is 14 amino acids. This CDR3 is CASSERGGIYEQYF. Written as DNA, the CDR3 is TGTGCCAGCAGTGAACGGGGTGGGATCTACGAGCAGTACTTC. Full variable domain (remainder filled in from reference TRBV2 and TRBJ2-7): EPEVTQTPSHQVTQMGQEVILRCVPISNHLYFYWYRQILGQKVEFLVSFYNNEISEKSEIFDDQFSVERPDGSNFTLKIRSTKLEDSAMYFCASSERGGIYEQYFGPGTRLTVT.

This clone has just a few counts. The CDR3 spells CASSVVDRVGTGELFF. For the CDR3, the DNA is TGTGCCAGCAGCGTCGTCGACAGGGTTGGCACCGGGGAGCTGTTTTTT. The chain is built from TRBV9 and TRBJ2-2; the match to TRBD1 covers 7 bases. Losses at the gene ends were 2 bases for V and 4 bases for J; bases not matched to a gene: 8. CDR1 is SGDLS, CDR2 YYNGEE, per germline. The CDR3 totals 16 residues.

The V call is TRBV28, the J call TRBJ1-6; D remains ambiguous. This CDR3 has 12 residues. The germline V and J ends were trimmed by 2 bases and 12 bases, with 8 bases remaining between them. The germline V gene encodes CDR1 MDHEN and CDR2 SYDVKM. The CDR3 here is CASSLGQQPLHF. DNA for the CDR3: TGTGCCAGCAGTTTAGGCCAGCAACCCCTCCACTTT.

The chain links TRBV18 to TRBJ2-7, with a weak D call TRBD2 (6 bases). The V gene lost 3 bases and the J gene lost 1 base, with 10 bases spanning the gap. The V gene's germline CDR1 is KGHSH and CDR2 LQKENI. The CDR3 has 14 residues. The CDR3 nucleotides are TGTGCCAGCTCACCGGGACTGGATTCCTACGAGCAGTACTTC. Translated: CASSPGLDSYEQYF.

The genes are TRBV9 and TRBJ2-6, with 9 bases lining up with TRBD1. The V and J ends lost 2 bases and 2 bases, in that order; junction bases with no gene match: 5. The CDR3 extends over 17 amino acids. Per the germline V gene, CDR1 is SGDLS and CDR2 is YYNGEE. The CDR3 reads CASSVDRGTTGANVLTF. The CDR3 DNA sequence: TGTGCCAGCAGCGTCGACAGGGGGACCACTGGGGCCAACGTCCTGACTTTC.

This clone turned up a few times. The chain carries TRBV27 and TRBJ1-1; D unclear. CDR3 length equals 15 residues. The V gene lost 1 base and the J gene lost 0 bases, with 9 bases spanning the gap. Germline V lookup: CDR1 MNHEY, CDR2 SMNVEV (reference sequence). Here the CDR3 DNA reads TGTGCCAGCAGTTTATATGGGATTATGAACACTGAAGCTTTCTTT. Protein: CASSLYGIMNTEAFF.

The CDR3 is CASSLEGAYNSPLHF. The CDR3 DNA follows: TGTGCCAGCAGCTTGGAGGGGGCCTATAATTCACCCCTCCACTTT. The chain joins TRBV5-4 to TRBJ1-6, with a weak D call TRBD1 (6 bases). CDR1 and CDR2 from the germline V gene are SGHNT and YYREEE (reference sequence). This CDR3 region has 15 residues. V lost 0 bases and J lost 2, with 6 bases in between.

The chain links TRBV4-3 to TRBJ2-5; D uncertain. This CDR3 is built from 15 residues. Trimming cost V 1 base and J 5 bases, with 14 bases left between them. CDR1 LGHNA and CDR2 YSLEER come from the germline V gene. This CDR3 reads CASSQAGVGRETQYF. Here the CDR3 DNA reads TGCGCCAGCAGCCAAGCAGGTGTCGGTCGGGAGACCCAGTACTTC.

The rearrangement links TRBV28 to TRBJ2-3; possible D gene TRBD1, 5 bases. CDR1 and CDR2 from the germline V gene are MDHEN and SYDVKM. The CDR3 is 13 residues long. Trimming left V 7 bases short and J 2 bases short, with 10 bases between. The CDR3 sequence: CASNHRNTDTQYF. DNA for the CDR3: TGTGCCAGCAATCACAGGAACACAGATACGCAGTATTTT.

V gene TRBV5-1 combines with J gene TRBJ2-5; perhaps TRBD2 as D (5 bases). Trimming removed 4 bases from V and 2 bases from J, with 15 bases in between. The CDR3 loop spans 15 amino acids. CDR1 is SGHRS and CDR2 is YFSETQ in the germline V gene. CDR3 residues: CASSRTLGLQETQYF. The CDR3 DNA sequence: TGCGCCAGCAGCCGTACCCTTGGACTGCAAGAGACCCAGTACTTC.

V is TRBV7-2 and J is TRBJ2-7, with D possibly TRBD2 on 7 matching bases. Trimming took 1 base from V and 0 from J, leaving 10 bases between them. Germline V gene sequence: CDR1 SGHTA, CDR2 FQGNSA. CDR3 size: 15 residues. In nucleotides, the CDR3 is TGTGCCAGCAGCTTAGGAGGGGGGGACTCCTACGAGCAGTACTTC. It encodes CASSLGGGDSYEQYF.

The chain couples TRBV7-2 to TRBJ2-5; 10 nucleotides agree with TRBD2. The CDR3 is made up of 15 amino acids. The germline CDR1 and CDR2 sequences are SGHTA and FQGNSA. V lost 5 bases to trimming and J lost 2 bases; unmatched junction nucleotides: 5. The CDR3 reads CASSQEAGGQETQYF. The CDR3 bases are TGTGCCAGCAGCCAAGAAGCGGGAGGGCAAGAGACCCAGTACTTC. Supplemented by reference TRBV7-2 and TRBJ2-5, the full variable domain reads GAGVSQSPSNKVTEKGKDVELRCDPISGHTALYWYRQSLGQGLEFLIYFQGNSAPDKSGLPSDRFSAERTGGSVSTLTIQRTQQEDSAVYLCASSQEAGGQETQYFGPGTRLLVL.

V and J are TRBV30 and TRBJ1-5; 7 bases map to TRBD1. Germline V gene lookup returns CDR1 GTSNPN and CDR2 SVGIG (reference sequence). After removal of 0 bases from V and 1 base from J, the junction contained 15 bases not matched to a gene. The CDR3 length is 19 residues. CDR3 protein: CAWSVGRGPAMSSNQPQHF. The CDR3, as DNA: TGTGCCTGGAGTGTAGGTAGGGGGCCCGCAATGTCGAGCAATCAGCCCCAGCATTTT.

This clone was detected a few times. J is TRBJ2-5 and V is TRBV27; either TRBD1 or TRBD2 may supply D (6 bases each). The V end lost 4 bases, the J end lost 14 bases, and 17 bases lay between the germline ends. Germline loops: CDR1 MNHEY, CDR2 SMNVEV (reference sequence). The length of the CDR3 is 12 residues. The CDR3 DNA reads as TGTGCCAGCAGTTCTCCGCCGGGGGCCCTTTACTTC. This translates into CASSSPPGALYF.

This clone was seen only a few times. The chain has TRBV7-2 and TRBJ2-5; tentatively, D is TRBD2 (6 bases). The DNA end is a closer match to TRBJ2-7, so the J assignment may be wrong. CDR3 length equals 14 residues. Per the germline V gene, CDR1 is SGHTA and CDR2 is FQGNSA. The CDR3 sequence: CASSPSRGTYEQYF. CDR3 bases: TGTGCCAGCAGCCCCTCCCGGGGGACCTACGAGCAGTACTTC.

In this sample, this clone turned up a few times. This chain links TRBV30 with TRBJ1-3; D uncertain. Germline V CDR1 and CDR2: GTSNPN, SVGIG (reference sequence). The CDR3 consists of 14 residues. V was shortened by 1 base and J by 0 bases, with 7 bases between the two germline ends. CDR3 loop: CAWSALSSGNTIYF. In DNA form, the CDR3 reads TGTGCCTGGAGTGCCCTCAGCTCTGGAAACACCATATATTTT.

The genes are TRBV7-3 and TRBJ2-3; D may correspond to TRBD1 or TRBD2 (5 bases each). The CDR3 has 16 amino acids. The V gene lost 1 base and the J gene lost 4 bases, with 15 bases spanning the gap. Germline assignment: CDR1 SGHTA and CDR2 FQGTGA. CDR3 protein: CASSLILWGIPDTQYF. CDR3 DNA: TGTGCCAGCAGCTTAATTCTTTGGGGGATCCCAGATACGCAGTATTTT.

V gene TRBV6-6 combines with J gene TRBJ1-5, with D perhaps TRBD1 (5 bases). Germline values: CDR1 MNHNY, CDR2 SVGAGI (reference sequence). CDR3 size: 12 residues. V was shortened by 7 bases and J by 9 bases, with 13 bases between the two germline ends. The CDR3 nucleotides are TGTGCCAGCATTTCCGGGCAGGGGCCCCAGCATTTT. This codes for CASISGQGPQHF.

This clone was recorded a few times. The sample holds other DNA sequences that translate to the same CDR3. This chain connects TRBV9 to TRBJ2-1; TRBD2 might be the D (6 bases). CDR3 length: 16 residues. The germline V and J ends were trimmed by 4 bases and 2 bases, with 16 bases remaining between them. CDR1 SGDLS and CDR2 YYNGEE come from the germline V gene. The CDR3, as DNA: TGTGCCAGCAGCCCTCTTCCCGGGGGACCCTACAATGAGCAGTTCTTC. Protein sequence: CASSPLPGGPYNEQFF. Together with reference TRBV9 and TRBJ2-1, the CDR3 gives the full variable domain: DSGVTQTPKHLITATGQRVTLRCSPRSGDLSVYWYQQSLDQGLQFLIQYYNGEERAKGNILERFSAQQFPDLHSELNLSSLELGDSALYFCASSPLPGGPYNEQFFGPGTRLTVL.

There are a few counts of this clone. The DNA for the CDR3 is TGTGCCAGCAGCCATAAGGCAGGAAAGAAATCGAACACTGAAGCTTTCTTT. As protein: CASSHKAGKKSNTEAFF. The chain carries TRBV21-1 and TRBJ1-1; the D call TRBD1 from the table was never checked on the DNA. TRBV21-1 is given as a pseudogene. This CDR3 has 17 residues.

Points on this clone: The same CDR3 is also encoded by other DNA sequences in this sample. The chain recombines TRBV6-5 with TRBJ1-2, with D maybe TRBD1 (5 bases). The CDR3 totals 14 residues. Per the germline V gene, CDR1 is MNHEY and CDR2 is SVGAGI. Trimming left V 0 bases short and J 1 base short, with 6 bases between. In nucleotides, the CDR3 is TGTGCCAGCAGTTACTCGAGGGGTAACTATGGCTACACCTTC. As protein: CASSYSRGNYGYTF.

The V gene is TRBV13, the J gene TRBJ2-1; tentatively, D is TRBD2 (5 bases). V was pared by 1 base and J by 4 bases, with 14 bases between. Germline V gene lookup returns CDR1 PRHDT and CDR2 FYEKMQ (reference sequence). The CDR3 totals 16 residues. In DNA form, the CDR3 reads TGTGCCAGCAGCTTAGCCCGTGGCAGCGGATACAATGAGCAGTTCTTC. This codes for CASSLARGSGYNEQFF.

This clone has more than one count but fewer than ten. This chain connects TRBV4-3 to TRBJ2-7, with D tentatively TRBD1 (5 bases). The CDR3 has 13 residues. V gave up 3 bases and J gave up 5 bases, with 11 bases separating them. The germline gives CDR1 LGHNA, CDR2 YSLEER. This CDR3 is CASSQGTGNEQYF. DNA of the CDR3: TGCGCCAGCAGCCAGGGTACAGGCAACGAGCAGTACTTC.

The chain links TRBV18 to TRBJ1-5; 8 bases match TRBD1. The germline V gene encodes CDR1 KGHSH and CDR2 LQKENI. The CDR3 covers 16 residues. The V segment lost 0 bases and the J segment 9 bases; nucleotides outside the gene matches: 10. The CDR3 region has the DNA TGTGCCAGCTCACCACCAAACACAGGGGGGCGTTGGCCCCAGCATTTT. Its protein is CASSPPNTGGRWPQHF.

This clone was observed a few times. The chain combines TRBV7-6 with TRBJ1-5; D is unresolved. V lost 2 bases and J lost 5, with 7 bases in between. The CDR3 runs to 13 residues. From germline, CDR1 is SGHVS and CDR2 FNYEAQ. CDR3 residues: CASSLLGDQPQHF. CDR3 sequence (DNA): TGTGCCAGCAGCTTATTGGGTGATCAGCCCCAGCATTTT. The full variable domain, its missing parts supplied by reference TRBV7-6 and TRBJ1-5, is GAGVSQSPRYKVTKRGQDVALRCDPISGHVSLYWYRQALGQGPEFLTYFNYEAQQDKSGLPNDRFSAERPEGSISTLTIQRTEQRDSAMYRCASSLLGDQPQHFGDGTRLSIL.

This clone was counted between two and nine times. The V and J genes are TRBV27 and TRBJ1-4; possible D gene TRBD1, 6 bases. Germline CDR1 reads MNHEY; CDR2 reads SMNVEV (reference sequence). V lost 3 bases, J lost 6 bases, and 11 bases lay in between. This CDR3 contains 14 residues. DNA for the CDR3: TGTGCCAGCAGTTTTGAGACAGGCTATGAAAAACTGTTTTTT. It is translated as CASSFETGYEKLFF. The variable domain in full, with the rest retrieved from reference TRBV27 and TRBJ1-4, is EAQVTQNPRYLITVTGKKLTVTCSQNMNHEYMSWYRQDPGLGLRQIYYSMNVEVTDKGDVPEGYKVSRKEKRNFPLILESPSPNQTSLYFCASSFETGYEKLFFGSGTQLSVL.

This rearrangement joins TRBV10-3 to TRBJ2-7; no clear D. Germline CDR1 and CDR2: ENHRY and SYGVKD. The CDR3 extends over 12 amino acids. Trimming took 10 bases from V and 3 from J, leaving 13 bases between them. CDR3 in DNA: TGTGCCACCCTGATACACCTCTACGAGCAGTACTTC. Its protein product is CATLIHLYEQYF.